Listed below are T cell receptor beta chains from one sample, sequenced in a study of low-dose radiotherapy and immunotherapy resistance in tumors. Each CDR3 protein gets one entry after TCRdb re-called the reads with MiXCR. The sample lists 80,000 to 95,000 distinct CDR3 sequences, just under 9.5% occurring once. This specimen was PBMCs, taken before treatment. These receptor sequences come from a male donor with prostate cancer. Each CDR3 is given without its conserved first and last residue. Each record gives: V gene, clone size, J gene, CDR3 protein. Only part of the rows carry a size: once, few, many, or a class if the clone is expanded.

>TRBV5-1|NA|TRBJ1-1
ASSLYASRYDEAF
>TRBV23-1|many|TRBJ2-7
ASSHLGTGGAYEQY
>TRBV7-8|many|TRBJ2-1
ASSLIASGSFGSYNEQF
>TRBV3-1|many|TRBJ2-5
ASSQEGFSQSETQY
>TRBV7-2|many|TRBJ2-7
ASSPLAGNYEQY
>TRBV27|NA|TRBJ1-6
ASRSGTANGNSPLH
>TRBV12-3/TRBV12-4|many|TRBJ2-6
ASTTFGGAGANVLT
>TRBV6-1|many|TRBJ1-5
ASSEGTVVNQPQH
>TRBV4-1|many|TRBJ2-5
ASSQDLYVGGEEETQY
>TRBV28|NA|TRBJ2-7
ASSLSEYEQY
>TRBV5-4|many|TRBJ2-7
ASSPTSVQGGEQY
>TRBV4-2|many|TRBJ2-5
ASSQTRLETQY
>TRBV11-2|many|TRBJ1-1
ASSLGTTGAEAF
>TRBV10-3|many|TRBJ2-1
AISESGTSGKNEQF
>TRBV29-1|many|TRBJ2-7
SVDSGTSGKEQY
>TRBV6-5|many|TRBJ1-2
ASRGPGYGYT